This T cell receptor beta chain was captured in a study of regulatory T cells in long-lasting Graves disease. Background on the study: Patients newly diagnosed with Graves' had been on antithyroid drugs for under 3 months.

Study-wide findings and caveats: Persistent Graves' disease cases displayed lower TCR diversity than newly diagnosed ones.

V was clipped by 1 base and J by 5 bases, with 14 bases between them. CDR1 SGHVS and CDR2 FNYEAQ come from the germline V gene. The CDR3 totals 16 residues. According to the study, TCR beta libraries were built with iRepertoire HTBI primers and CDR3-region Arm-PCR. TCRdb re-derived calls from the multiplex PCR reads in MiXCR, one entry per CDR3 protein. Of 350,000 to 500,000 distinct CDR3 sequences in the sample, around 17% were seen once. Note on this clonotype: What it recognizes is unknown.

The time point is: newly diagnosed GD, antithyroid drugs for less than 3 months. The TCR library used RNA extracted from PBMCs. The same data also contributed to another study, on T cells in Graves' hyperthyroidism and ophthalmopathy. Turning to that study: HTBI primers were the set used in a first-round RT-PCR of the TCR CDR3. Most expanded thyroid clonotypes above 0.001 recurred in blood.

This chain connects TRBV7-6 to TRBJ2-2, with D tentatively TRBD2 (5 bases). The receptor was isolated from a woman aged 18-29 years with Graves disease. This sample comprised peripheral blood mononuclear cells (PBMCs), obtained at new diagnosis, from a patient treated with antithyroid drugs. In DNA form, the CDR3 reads TGTGCCAGCAGCTTAGGTCGCCTAGCTGGGACCGGGGAGCTGTTTTTT. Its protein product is CASSLGRLAGTGELFF. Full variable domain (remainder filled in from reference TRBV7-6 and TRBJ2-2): GAGVSQSPRYKVTKRGQDVALRCDPISGHVSLYWYRQALGQGPEFLTYFNYEAQQDKSGLPNDRFSAERPEGSISTLTIQRTEQRDSAMYRCASSLGRLAGTGELFFGEGSRLTVL.